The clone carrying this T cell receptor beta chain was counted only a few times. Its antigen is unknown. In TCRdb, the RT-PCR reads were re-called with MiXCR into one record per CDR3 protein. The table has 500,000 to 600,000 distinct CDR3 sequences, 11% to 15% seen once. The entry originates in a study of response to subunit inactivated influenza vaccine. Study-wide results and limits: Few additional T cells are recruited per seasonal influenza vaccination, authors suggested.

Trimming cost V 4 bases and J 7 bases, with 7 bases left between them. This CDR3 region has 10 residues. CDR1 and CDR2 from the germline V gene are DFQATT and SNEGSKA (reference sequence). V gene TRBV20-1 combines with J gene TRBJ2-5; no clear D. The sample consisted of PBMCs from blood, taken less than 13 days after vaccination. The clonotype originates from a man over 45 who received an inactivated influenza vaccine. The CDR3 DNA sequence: TGCAGTGCTAATAAAGGGACCCAGTACTTC. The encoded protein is CSANKGTQYF.